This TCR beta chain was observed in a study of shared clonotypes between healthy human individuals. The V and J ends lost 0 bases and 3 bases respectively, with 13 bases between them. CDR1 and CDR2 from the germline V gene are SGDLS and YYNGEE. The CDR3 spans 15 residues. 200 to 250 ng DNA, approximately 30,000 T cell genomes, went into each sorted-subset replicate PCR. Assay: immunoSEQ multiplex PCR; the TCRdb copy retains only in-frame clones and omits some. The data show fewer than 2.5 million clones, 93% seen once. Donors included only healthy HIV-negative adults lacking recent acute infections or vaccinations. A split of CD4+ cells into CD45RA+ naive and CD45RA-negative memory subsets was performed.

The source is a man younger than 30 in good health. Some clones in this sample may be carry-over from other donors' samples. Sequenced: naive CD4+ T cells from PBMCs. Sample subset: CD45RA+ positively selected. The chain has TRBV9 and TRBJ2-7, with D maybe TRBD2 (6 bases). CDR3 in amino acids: CASSVGGVTYYEQYF. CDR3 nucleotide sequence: TGTGCCAGCAGCGTAGGGGGGGTCACCTACTACGAGCAGTACTTC.